The 8 T cell receptor beta chains listed next were all sequenced from one sample in a study of T cells in Graves' hyperthyroidism and ophthalmopathy. Authors of the study amplified TCR beta CDR3 regions from RNA transcripts. RT-PCR in the first round (using the HTBI primer set) targeted the TCR CDR3. TCRdb redid the calling of the multiplex PCR reads with MiXCR, one entry per CDR3 protein. Here the sample spans more than 500,000 distinct CDR3 sequences, approximately 16% being singletons. The specimen was blood. These receptors all stem from a woman aged 25 to 39 with Graves' ophthalmopathy.

This chain connects TRBV3-1 to TRBJ1-2, with D perhaps matching TRBD1 (5 bases). The germline gives CDR1 LGHDT, CDR2 YNNKEL (reference sequence). The CDR3 runs 16 residues. Between the trimmed V and J ends, which lost 4 bases and 3 bases, there was a span of 18 bases. CDR3 DNA: TGTGCCAGCAGCCGACGGGGAGGGGTCCCCGACTATGGCTACACCTTC. Translated, it gives CASSRRGGVPDYGYTF.

A few counts support this clonotype. The rearrangement joins TRBV6-1 to TRBJ1-6; 8 bases line up with TRBD1. Per the germline V gene, CDR1 is MNHNS and CDR2 is SASEGT. CDR3 length equals 13 residues. The ends lost 7 bases at V and 10 bases at J; junction bases unmatched: 6. The CDR3 reads CASTVTGDSPLHF. CDR3 bases: TGTGCCAGCACCGTGACAGGGGACTCACCCCTCCACTTT.

In its sample, this clonotype was seen a few times. This chain's CDR3 is CASSAKGPNTGELFF. In DNA form, the CDR3 reads TGTGCCAGCAGCGCGAAGGGCCCGAACACCGGGGAGCTGTTTTTT. V usage is TRBV3-1 and J usage is TRBJ2-2; D is uncertain. The CDR3 sequence is 15 residues long. CDR1 is LGHDT, CDR2 YNNKEL, per germline (reference sequence). Trimming cost V 5 bases and J 0 bases, with 10 bases left between them. The full variable domain, completed using reference TRBV3-1 and TRBJ2-2, is DTAVSQTPKYLVTQMGNDKSIKCEQNLGHDTMYWYKQDSKKFLKIMFSYNNKELIINETVPNRFSPKSPDKAHLNLHINSLELGDSAVYFCASSAKGPNTGELFFGEGSRLTVL.

This chain joins TRBV4-1 and TRBJ2-1; 12 bases align to TRBD2. CDR3 length: 16 residues. Per the germline V gene, CDR1 is MGHRA and CDR2 is YSYEKL. V lost 2 bases to trimming and J lost 9 bases; unmatched junction nucleotides: 8. The CDR3 loop reads CASSQKGLAGPSEQFF. The CDR3 coding sequence is TGCGCCAGCAGCCAAAAGGGACTAGCGGGCCCAAGTGAGCAGTTCTTC.

The V and J genes are TRBV19 and TRBJ1-1; 7 positions agree with TRBD1. Germline CDR1 reads LNHDA; CDR2 reads SQIVND (reference sequence). V lost 4 bases to trimming and J lost 3 bases; unmatched junction nucleotides: 2. The length of the CDR3 is 13 residues. CDR3 coding DNA: TGTGCCAGTAGTACAACAGGGGACACTGAAGCTTTCTTT. It specifies CASSTTGDTEAFF.

In its sample, this clonotype was seen a few times. The CDR3 protein is CASSPPLDPPDEQFF. The CDR3 nucleotides read TGTGCCAGCAGCCCCCCGTTGGACCCTCCAGATGAGCAGTTCTTC. The gene calls are TRBV7-9 and TRBJ2-1; no clear D gene. V was clipped by 5 bases and J by 8 bases, with 19 bases between them. CDR1 SEHNR and CDR2 FQNEAQ come from the germline V gene (reference sequence). The CDR3 sequence is 15 residues long.

The V call is TRBV6-2 or TRBV6-3, the J call TRBJ2-7; D unclear. Germline CDR1 reads MNHEY; CDR2 reads SVGEGT. The CDR3 is 14 amino acids. With 0 bases removed from V and 5 bases from J, the gap between germline ends came to 11 bases. The CDR3 DNA is TGTGCCAGCAGTTACTCCCCCAAGGGAAACGAGCAGTACTTC. It translates to CASSYSPKGNEQYF.

This clonotype was detected a few times. V is TRBV9 and J is TRBJ1-2; 7 nucleotides align to TRBD1. The V segment lost 3 bases and the J segment 8 bases; nucleotides outside the gene matches: 1. The CDR3 runs to 11 residues. The germline V gene has CDR1 SGDLS and CDR2 YYNGEE. The CDR3 DNA sequence: TGTGCCAGCAGCGCGACAGGGGGCTACACCTTC. This translates into CASSATGGYTF.